This entry lists 10 T cell receptor beta chains sequenced from one sample in a study of blood T cell repertoires in COVID-19. Sequenced by immunoSEQ multiplex PCR; TCRdb stores in-frame clones only, minus some. The table lists 350,000 or so clones, about 86% of them singletons. Material for sequencing was peripheral blood. These receptors were taken from a man aged 25-40 years with active or convalescent COVID-19.

The rearrangement joins TRBV6-5 to TRBJ1-6; TRBD1 matches 10 bases. The ends lost 2 bases at V and 9 bases at J; junction bases unmatched: 1. CDR3 length: 14 amino acids. Germline lookup yields CDR1 MNHEY and CDR2 SVGAGI. CDR3 bases: TGTGCCAGCAGTTACGGGACAGGGGTTTCACCCCTCCACTTT. Its translation is CASSYGTGVSPLHF.

This clone has a handful of counts. The CDR3: CASSIVGLAGDEQFF. Written as DNA, the CDR3 is TGTGCCAGTAGTATAGTAGGACTAGCGGGAGATGAGCAGTTCTTC. The V gene is TRBV19, the J gene TRBJ2-1; 13 bases match TRBD2. The length of the CDR3 is 15 residues. The ends lost 1 base at V and 8 bases at J; junction bases unmatched: 2. Germline loops: CDR1 LNHDA, CDR2 SQIVND (reference sequence).

The chain's CDR3 is CASSLVAGAPPDTQYF. The CDR3 region has the DNA TGTGCCAGCAGCTTAGTGGCGGGGGCCCCCCCAGATACGCAGTATTTT. The V and J genes are TRBV11-2 and TRBJ2-3; a weak D match, TRBD2 (7 bases). The CDR3 runs to 16 residues. The V end was cut by 1 base, the J end by 4 bases, with 15 bases between. The germline V gene encodes CDR1 SGHAT and CDR2 FQNNGV.

The chain joins TRBV15 to TRBJ2-2; TRBD2 is a possible D gene (5 bases). From germline, CDR1 is LNHNV and CDR2 YYDKDF (reference sequence). The CDR3 runs to 16 residues. Trimming cost V 5 bases and J 2 bases, with 15 bases left between them. The DNA of the CDR3 is TGTGCCACCAGCGCCCTGGGAGTTAGTAACACCGGGGAGCTGTTTTTT. Encoded protein: CATSALGVSNTGELFF.

This chain joins TRBV30 and TRBJ1-4, with D unclear. Germline V gene sequence: CDR1 GTSNPN, CDR2 SVGIG (reference sequence). V dropped 4 bases and J dropped 8 bases, with 14 bases sitting between them. There are 13 residues in the CDR3. CDR3 sequence: CAWNRIPLEKLFF. In DNA, the CDR3 is TGTGCCTGGAATAGAATACCACTGGAAAAACTGTTTTTT.

This clone was observed a handful of times. This chain uses TRBV10-3 with TRBJ1-1; a weak D match, TRBD1 (5 bases). V was cut by 3 bases and J by 0 bases, with 11 bases left in between. The CDR3 has 15 residues. CDR1 and CDR2 from the germline V gene are ENHRY and SYGVKD. The CDR3 protein is CAISEQDVMNTEAFF. For the CDR3, the DNA is TGTGCCATCAGTGAACAGGATGTCATGAACACTGAAGCTTTCTTT.

The J gene is TRBJ2-2, the V gene TRBV6-1, with TRBD2 matching over 9 bases. CDR1 is MNHNS and CDR2 is SASEGT in the germline V gene. The CDR3 has 15 residues. The junction had 2 bases not matched to a gene; V was cut back by 4 bases and J by 2 bases. CDR3 in amino acids: CASSVAGENTGELFF. CDR3 sequence (DNA): TGTGCCAGCAGTGTAGCGGGAGAAAACACCGGGGAGCTGTTTTTT.

This chain links TRBV9 with TRBJ2-3; 12 bases fit TRBD2. Germline V gives CDR1 SGDLS, CDR2 YYNGEE. V gave up 3 bases and J gave up 4 bases; unmatched junction bases: 6. CDR3 size: 16 residues. CDR3 in DNA: TGTGCCAGCAGCGGGCTAGCGGGAGGGCCCCCAGATACGCAGTATTTT. Protein: CASSGLAGGPPDTQYF.

This clone was found once. The V call is TRBV7-2, the J call TRBJ1-5, with D perhaps TRBD1 (6 bases). The CDR3 runs to 15 residues. V shed 5 bases and J shed 2 bases, with 13 bases lying between them. In germline, CDR1 is SGHTA, CDR2 FQGNSA. Here the CDR3 DNA reads TGTGCCAGCAGCCCCCCTGGGGGCGGCAATCAGCCCCAGCATTTT. Its protein is CASSPPGGGNQPQHF.

This clone was counted once. The rearrangement links TRBV5-1 to TRBJ2-7; D is undetermined. Germline V CDR1 and CDR2: SGHRS, YFSETQ. V was clipped by 0 bases and J by 1 base, with 11 bases between them. This CDR3 contains 15 residues. CDR3 coding DNA: TGCGCCAGCAGCTTGGTTGCGGTGTCATCCTACGAGCAGTACTTC. Protein product: CASSLVAVSSYEQYF.